This record concerns one T cell receptor beta chain sequence. What it recognizes is unknown. Germline V gene data show CDR1 as SGDLS and CDR2 as YYNGEE. The CDR3 spans 14 residues. V trimming: 5 bases; J trimming: 1 base; junction bases outside the gene matches: 2. Cyclophosphamide on days +3 and +4 followed busulfan-fludarabine conditioning and a marrow graft. This table comes from immunoSEQ multiplex PCR, and its TCRdb copy is limited to in-frame clones, with some not included. The sample has 20,000 or so clones, approximately 86% seen once. This sample is part of a study of T cells after posttransplantation cyclophosphamide. Overall study findings and caveats: TRB clonality was highly associated with recipient CMV seropositivity and reactivation.

The sequence was obtained from a female patient aged 40-49 years who received an allogeneic stem cell transplant from a related donor, was CMV-positive, and had no GVHD. The T cells may come from the graft donor. The chain recombines TRBV9 with TRBJ2-2; TRBD2 matches at 7 bases. The sample was PBMCs, taken after allogeneic stem cell transplant with posttransplant cyclophosphamide. The CDR3 region has the DNA TGTGCCAGCAGTATAGCGGGGAACACCGGGGAGCTGTTTTTT. Translated: CASSIAGNTGELFF.